This record covers a single T cell receptor beta chain. Its antigen is as yet unknown. The record originates from a study of T-cell memory formation after mild COVID-19. General study findings and limits: The CD4+ clones that contracted clustered mainly within CM and EM, and the CD8+ clones concentrated in EMRA. CD4/CD8 balance characterized clones contracting day 15 to 85, and CD4+ skew characterized later expanders. That cross-reactive memory joined was suggested by some responding clones appearing in pre-infection memory.

5'RACE primed at constant segments yielded TCR alpha and TCR beta cDNA libraries bearing sample barcodes and UMIs. TCRdb reprocessed the 5' RACE reads via MiXCR and lists one record per CDR3 protein. The sample shows about 210,000 distinct CDR3 sequences, about 10% of them seen only once. Germline lookup yields CDR1 LGHNA and CDR2 YSLEER. Trimming took 5 bases from V and 2 from J; bases not matched to a gene: 5. There are 15 residues in the CDR3. The sequenced sample consisted of PBMCs or a T cell subset sorted from them (not recorded which). The chain employs TRBV4-3 and TRBJ1-5, with 8 bases matching TRBD1. The clonotype was recovered from a man aged 18-30 years who had mild COVID-19 (a few samples of this study predate the infection). Cell type and time point are not known. The CDR3 DNA is TGCGCCAGCAGCAACGACAGGGGCGGCAATCAGCCCCAGCATTTT. This encodes CASSNDRGGNQPQHF.